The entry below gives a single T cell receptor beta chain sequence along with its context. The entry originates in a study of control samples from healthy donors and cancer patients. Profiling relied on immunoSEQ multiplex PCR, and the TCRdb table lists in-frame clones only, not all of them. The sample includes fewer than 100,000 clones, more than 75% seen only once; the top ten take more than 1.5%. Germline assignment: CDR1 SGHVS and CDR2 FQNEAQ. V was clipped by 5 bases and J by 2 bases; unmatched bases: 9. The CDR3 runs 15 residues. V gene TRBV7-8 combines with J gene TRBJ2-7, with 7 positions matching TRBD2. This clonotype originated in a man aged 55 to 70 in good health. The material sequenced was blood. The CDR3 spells CASSHGRQGAYEQYF. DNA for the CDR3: TGTGCCAGCAGCCACGGGAGGCAGGGTGCCTACGAGCAGTACTTC. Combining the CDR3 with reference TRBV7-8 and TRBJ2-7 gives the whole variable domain GAGVSQSPRYKVAKRGQDVALRCDPISGHVSLFWYQQALGQGPEFLTYFQNEAQLDKSGLPSDRFFAERPEGSVSTLKIQRTQQEDSAVYLCASSHGRQGAYEQYFGPGTRLTVT.